This entry features one TCR beta chain sequence. Which antigen it targets is not known. No base quality values were provided; no much bigger clone lies one nucleotide off. The immunoSEQ Assay, a bias-controlled multiplex PCR, was used to amplify TCRbeta CDR3 regions from genomic DNA. The original methods were these. The number of nucleated cells in each sample was estimated from the amplification of reference gene primers within the assay. Sequence reads were collapsed and filtered to measure the absolute abundance of every unique TCRbeta CDR3 rearrangement. Productive Simpson clonality was computed per sample as the square root of Simpson's diversity index over productive rearrangements. The immuneACCESS repertoire file appears here via TCRdb, limited to in-frame rearrangements. These files lack a portion of the clones; in checked studies, under half of the deficit traces to unresolved V genes, and the cause of the others is not known. V, J and clone size are those of that table, while D and trimming were read from the DNA. This sample is represented by approximately 150,000 clones; approximately 88% of them were singletons. Together, the top ten hold about 5.2% of the sample.

Enrolling through a virtual design, the prospective study's participants ranged in age from about 18 to 100 years and lived across roughly 24 United States geographic areas. To assign participants to cohorts, the prospective study relied on clinical history that participants themselves reported in a screening survey and a study questionnaire. A participant counted as exposed if, within 2 weeks of entering the study, that participant had been in contact with someone who had a PCR-confirmed or clinician-diagnosed COVID-19 case. Mobile phlebotomists in the prospective study collected whole blood, serum and a nasopharyngeal or oropharyngeal swab from every participant. Additional blood draws and questionnaires over an approximately 2-month period could optionally be provided by prospective study participants. Prospective study blood samples were shipped either frozen or at room temperature before DNA extraction.

The data belong to a study of blood T cell repertoires in COVID-19 (dated by TCRdb to 2018 to 2021). Notes on the research overall: Samples from collaborators originated in the United States, Italy and Spain and spanned both the acute and convalescent phases of COVID-19. The samples were drawn from the first 160 participants of the ongoing ImmuneRACE study and from roughly 1,300 subjects provided by 6 global collaborators. The prospective study material was composed of cDNA or gDNA derived from T cells, B-cell-depleted T cells, or PBMCs. Subjects who had been exposed to COVID-19, were actively infected with it, or had recovered from it provided the deeply sampled blood TCRbeta repertoires that made up the dataset. A freely available public database, intended as a resource for researchers studying the immune response to SARS-CoV-2, is where the repertoires were released. Where HLA class I and class II types were available, the types were taken from metadata supplied by the sample provider, not from assay-based typing. A de-identified subject ID, COVID-19 status, age in years and sex were almost always included in the sample metadata.

General findings and caveats noted by the study authors: How much clinical and demographic metadata was included differed by source and by participant, and the metadata was provided uncurated.

The CDR3, from cysteine to phenylalanine, totals 16 residues. This entry keeps only the CDR3 DNA: 48 bases, framed from base 1. The germline V and J ends show losses of 5 bases and 4 bases respectively, and no gene match explains 10 bases of the junction. Per the germline V gene, SGHTA is the CDR1 and FQGTGA is the CDR2. The clonotype originates from a man in his 70s who had been exposed to COVID-19. The V and J segments used are TRBV7-3 and TRBJ2-5, with 10 middle bases fitting TRBD1. Input material: PBMCs or T cells enriched from blood (not recorded which). The DNA sequence is TGTGCCAGCAGCGCCACGGGACAGGGGTCAGGAGAGACCCAGTACTTC. It codes for CASSATGQGSGETQYF.